This T cell receptor (beta chain) was captured by sequencing in a study of T-cell reconstitution after alpha-beta-depleted transplantation in children. Unique molecular identifiers were incorporated during preparation of the TCRbeta library. TCRdb analysed the PCR reads with MiXCR anew, one entry per CDR3 protein. The sample holds about 640,000 distinct CDR3 sequences; approximately 13% are singletons and the top ten take 2.2%. This clonotype has only a few counts. Antigen unknown. Whole-study findings and limits: Some patients' high day-60 TCRbeta diversity was attributed to recipient cells surviving conditioning. Alpha-beta T cells about two months after transplant reportedly derived from several hundred expanded graft clones. Hyperexpanded clones declined; after one year, newly produced T cells mostly supplied diversity.

J was trimmed by 6 bases and V by 8 bases; bases with no gene match: 11. This CDR3 contains 15 residues. Germline V lookup: CDR1 MDHEN, CDR2 SYDVKM. This clonotype was sampled from a male patient aged 10-17 years who had a stem cell transplant for acute myeloid leukemia, so the T cells may come from the graft donor. The chain uses TRBV28 and TRBJ2-2; 8 bases are a match to TRBD1. Here the sequenced sample was PBMCs, mostly from graft donor cells, taken 360 days after TCRalphabeta/CD19-depleted stem cell transplant. CDR3 sequence: CASFRGPPRAGELFF. CDR3 DNA: TGTGCCAGCTTCAGGGGGCCTCCAAGGGCCGGGGAGCTGTTTTTT.